The source of this T cell receptor (beta chain) is a study of blood T cell repertoires in COVID-19. Study at large: COVID-19 samples, acute and convalescent, were from the United States, Italy and Spain. T cells, B-cell-depleted T cells, or PBMCs provided the cDNA or gDNA that served as material.

In the original processing: It was from reference gene primer amplification that nucleated cell counts were estimated. Profiled with immunoSEQ multiplex PCR; TCRdb holds only in-frame clones, not every one. The V and J calls and clone size were taken over from that table, and D and trimming were inferred from the DNA. The data contain fewer than 300,000 clones, 82% of them singletons. Germline CDR1 and CDR2: SGHNT and YENEEA. V lost 3 bases to trimming and J lost 6 bases; unmatched junction nucleotides: 6. There are 15 residues in the CDR3. This receptor was obtained from a woman in her late teens or twenties with acute or convalescent COVID-19. The V call is TRBV11-3, the J call TRBJ2-1; 9 nucleotides align to TRBD2. Sequenced input: peripheral blood. CDR3 sequence (DNA): TGTGCCAGCAGCTTTAGCGGGAGAAAGGCCAATGAGCAGTTCTTC. It specifies CASSFSGRKANEQFF.